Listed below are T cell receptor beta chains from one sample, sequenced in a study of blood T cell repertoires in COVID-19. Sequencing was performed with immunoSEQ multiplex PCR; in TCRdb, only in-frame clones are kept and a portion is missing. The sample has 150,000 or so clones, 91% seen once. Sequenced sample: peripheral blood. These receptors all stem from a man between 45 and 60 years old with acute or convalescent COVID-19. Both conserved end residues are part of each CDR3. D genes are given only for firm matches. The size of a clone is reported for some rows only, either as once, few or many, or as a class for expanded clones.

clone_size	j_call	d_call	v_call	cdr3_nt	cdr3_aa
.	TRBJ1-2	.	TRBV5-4	TGTGCCAGCAGCCACGGACCCTTCGCCCCGGGAGGCTACACCTTC	CASSHGPFAPGGYTF
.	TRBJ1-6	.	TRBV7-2	TGTGCCAGCAGCCCGGGACAATCTGGAAATTCACCCCTCCACTTT	CASSPGQSGNSPLHF
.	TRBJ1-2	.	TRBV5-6	TGTGCCAGCAGCCCTGTGGGGGGGAGTTATGGCTACACCTTC	CASSPVGGSYGYTF
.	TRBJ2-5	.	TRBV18	TGTGCCAGCTCACCATCAGGGCACGAGACCCAGTACTTC	CASSPSGHETQYF
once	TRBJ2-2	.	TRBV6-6	TGTGCCAGCATGGAAGGGGCGAACACCGGGGAGCTGTTTTTT	CASMEGANTGELFF
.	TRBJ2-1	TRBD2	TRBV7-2	TGTGCCAGCAGCAAGACTAGCGGGGACTTCAATGAGCAGTTCTTC	CASSKTSGDFNEQFF
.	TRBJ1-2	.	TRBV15	TGTGCCACCAGCAGACCACAGATAAGACAGGAGTTGACCTTC	CATSRPQIRQELTF
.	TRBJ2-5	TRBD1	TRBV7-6	TGTGCCAGCAGAAGAGGGACAGGGGGAGGAGAGACCCAGTACTTC	CASRRGTGGGETQYF
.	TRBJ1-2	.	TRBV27	TGTGCCAGCAGTTTTTCCCAAACTAACTATGGCTACACCTTC	CASSFSQTNYGYTF
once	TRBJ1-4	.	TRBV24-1	TGTGCCACCAGTTCAGGTTTTAATGAAAAACTGTTTTTT	CATSSGFNEKLFF
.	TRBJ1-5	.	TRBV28	TGTGCCAGCAGTTTTCAAAATCAGCCCCAGCATTTT	CASSFQNQPQHF
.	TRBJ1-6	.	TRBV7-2	TGTGCCAGCAGCTTAGTCGGGGACAACAGGAGGTCACCCCTCCACTTT	CASSLVGDNRRSPLHF
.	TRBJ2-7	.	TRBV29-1	TGCAGCGTTGAACCTAGTTCTGGCGGGCAGTACTTC	CSVEPSSGGQYF
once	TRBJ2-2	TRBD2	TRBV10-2	TGCGCCAGCAGTGAACCCCCGGGCCTAGCGGGAGGGGGGGAGCTGTTTTTT	CASSEPPGLAGGGELFF
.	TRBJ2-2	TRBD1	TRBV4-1	TGCGCCAGCAGCCGACGGACAGGGGGCGCGGGGTACCTCGCGAACACCGGGGAGCTGTTTTTT	CASSRRTGGAGYLANTGELFF
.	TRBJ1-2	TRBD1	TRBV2	TGTGCCAGCATCCGGGACAGCCTCTATGGCTACACCTTC	CASIRDSLYGYTF
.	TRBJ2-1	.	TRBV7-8	TGTGCCAGCAGCTTCCACGGTAGCTCCTACAATGAGCAGTTCTTC	CASSFHGSSYNEQFF
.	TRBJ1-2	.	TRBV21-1	TGTGCCAGCAGCAAAGTTGCGTCGACAGAGAGCTATGGCTACACCTTC	CASSKVASTESYGYTF
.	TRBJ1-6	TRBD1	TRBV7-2	TGTGCCAGCAGAATCCAGGGGGACCATAATTCACCCCTCCACTTT	CASRIQGDHNSPLHF
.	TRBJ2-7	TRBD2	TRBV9	TGTGCCAGCAGCGTAGGAGATAGCGGGATCTACGAGCAGTACTTC	CASSVGDSGIYEQYF
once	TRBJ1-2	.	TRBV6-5	TGTGCCAGCAGTTACTCGCGCCGGTCCTATGGCTACACCTTC	CASSYSRRSYGYTF
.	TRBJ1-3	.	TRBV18	TGTGCCAGCTCACCATTCGGGGGTACTGGAAACACCATATATTTT	CASSPFGGTGNTIYF
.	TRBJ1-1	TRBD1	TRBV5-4	TGTGCCAGCAGCCCAGACAGGGTAGGGAACACTGAAGCTTTCTTT	CASSPDRVGNTEAFF
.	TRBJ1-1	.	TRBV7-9	TGTGCCAGCAGCTTAGGGCTCATAATCGTCTTT	CASSLGLIIVF
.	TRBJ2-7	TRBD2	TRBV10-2	TGCGCCAGCAGTGAGGGACTAGCGGGGGCCTACGAGCAGTACTTC	CASSEGLAGAYEQYF
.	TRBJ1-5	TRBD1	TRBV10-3	TGTGCCATCACCGGACAGGGGAGCAATCAGCCCCAGCATTTT	CAITGQGSNQPQHF
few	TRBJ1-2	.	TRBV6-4	TGTGCCAGCAGTCCGGGACAAAGCTCCTATGGCTACACCTTC	CASSPGQSSYGYTF
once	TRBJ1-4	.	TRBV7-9	TGTGCCAGCAGCTTAGGGGCAGGACTTAATGAAAAACTGTTTTTT	CASSLGAGLNEKLFF
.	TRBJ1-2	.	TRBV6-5	TGTGCCAGCAGAAACCGGGACAACAATGGCTACACCTTC	CASRNRDNNGYTF
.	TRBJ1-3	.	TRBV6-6	TGTGCCAGCAGTTCCGGTGCAGGCTCTGGAAACACCATATATTTT	CASSSGAGSGNTIYF
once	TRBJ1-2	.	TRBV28	TGTGCCAGCAGTTTATTGTCACAGATCTATGGCTACACCTTC	CASSLLSQIYGYTF